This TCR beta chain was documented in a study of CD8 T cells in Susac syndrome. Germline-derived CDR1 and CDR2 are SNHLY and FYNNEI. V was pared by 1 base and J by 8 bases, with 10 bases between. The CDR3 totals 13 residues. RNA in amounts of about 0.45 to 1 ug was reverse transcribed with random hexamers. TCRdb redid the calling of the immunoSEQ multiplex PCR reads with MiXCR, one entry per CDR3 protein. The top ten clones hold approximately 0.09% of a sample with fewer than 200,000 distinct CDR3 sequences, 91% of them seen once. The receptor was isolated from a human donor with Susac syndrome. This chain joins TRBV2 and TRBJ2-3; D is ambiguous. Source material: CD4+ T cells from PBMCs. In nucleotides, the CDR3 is TGTGCCAGCAGTGAAGATCGTCCGGGTACGCAGTATTTT. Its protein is CASSEDRPGTQYF.